This entry is about one TCR beta chain. These data originate in a study of blood T cell repertoires in COVID-19. Original methodology: From reference gene primer amplification, estimates of nucleated cell counts were derived. Assay used: immunoSEQ multiplex PCR; TCRdb lists only in-frame clones, some missing. For V, J and clone size, that table is used; D and trimming come from the DNA. The sample includes 140,000 to 150,000 clones, just under 80% of them seen just once. Germline trimming cut 0 bases from V and 3 bases from J; bases unmatched to any gene: 0. CDR1 and CDR2 (germline): MNHNY, SVGAGI (reference sequence). CDR3 length equals 15 residues.

The source is an older woman with acute or convalescent COVID-19. The sequenced sample consisted of peripheral blood. J is TRBJ2-1 and V is TRBV6-6; TRBD1 aligns across 9 bases. The CDR3 DNA reads TGTGCCAGCAGTTACTCGACAGGGGGCTACAATGAGCAGTTCTTC. This sequence encodes CASSYSTGGYNEQFF.